One TCR beta chain is described in this entry. The antigen remains unidentified. The primer mix had 60 Vbeta and 13 Jbeta primers. The repertoire was sequenced with immunoSEQ multiplex PCR; TCRdb's copy has only in-frame clones and lacks some. This repertoire shows some 250,000 clones, about four fifths found once; its top ten account for around 5.4%. The data stem from a study of cytomegalovirus exposure and HLA in healthy donors. Overall study results and limits: The study dropped some indistinguishable V segments, TRBV6-2 and TRBV6-3 among them.

Trimming took 3 bases from V and 6 from J, leaving 12 bases between them. The CDR3 extends over 15 amino acids. Per germline, CDR1 LNHDA and CDR2 SQIVND (reference sequence). The sequence derives from a middle-aged woman in good health and CMV-seropositive. The sample was PBMCs. The genes are TRBV19 and TRBJ1-6, with TRBD1 as a possible D gene (6 bases). CDR3 nucleotides: TGTGCCAGTAGTATCGACCGACAGGCTAATTCACCCCTCCACTTT. Its translation is CASSIDRQANSPLHF.